These 27 T cell receptor beta chains share one sample of origin, sequenced in a study of T cells in Graves' hyperthyroidism and ophthalmopathy (dated by TCRdb to about 2019). To prepare the library, multiplex PCR was applied. The sequencing machine was an Illumina HiSeq 2000. Amplification of TCR beta CDR3 regions was carried out from RNA transcripts. A first-round RT-PCR of the TCR CDR3 used the HTBI primer set with the Qiagen OneStep RT-PCR kit. TCRdb cleaned the public reads at Q25 with fastp, built clones with MiXCR and kept in-frame beta chains. Rows are combined by CDR3 protein, so each entry shows the most common genes and DNA. A total of hundreds of thousands of distinct CDR3 sequences appear in this sample, over 35% of them only once. Clones ranked in the top ten supply more than 25% of the sample. The specimen sequenced was blood. These receptor sequences come from a woman in her thirties or forties with Graves' hyperthyroidism.

About this clonotype: Sequence at one end of the junction differs from germline and may be a read error. The chain couples TRBV25-1 to TRBJ2-7; no firm D call. This CDR3 has 11 amino acids. From germline, CDR1 is MGHDK and CDR2 SYGVNS. The CDR3: CASSEFYERYF. Written as DNA, the CDR3 is TGTGCCAGCAGTGAATTTTACGAGCGGTACTTC.

This clonotype came up many times. The chain combines TRBV25-1 with TRBJ1-1; D ambiguous. Trimming pared 3 bases from V and 3 bases from J, leaving 23 bases between. This CDR3 is built from 18 residues. Germline-derived CDR1 and CDR2 are MGHDK and SYGVNS. CDR3 sequence (DNA): TGTGCCAGCAGTGACTCTGACCCACACAGCCAAAGGGACACTGAAGCTTTCTTT. The encoded protein is CASSDSDPHSQRDTEAFF.

This rearrangement joins TRBV9 to TRBJ2-6; the D gene is possibly TRBD1 (6 bases). Trimming took off 0 bases at V and 0 bases at J, with 10 bases between the two ends. The germline gives CDR1 SGDLS, CDR2 YYNGEE. The CDR3 has 17 amino acids. CDR3 DNA sequence: TGTGCCAGCAGCGTAGATTGGGGGCCCTCTGGGGCCAACGTCCTGACTTTC. Its protein product is CASSVDWGPSGANVLTF.

This clonotype was found a few times. This chain joins TRBV6-6 and TRBJ1-5, with 8 bases aligning to TRBD1. The CDR3 has 15 amino acids. V gave up 5 bases and J gave up 6 bases; unmatched junction bases: 9. Germline CDR1 reads MNHNY; CDR2 reads SVGAGI (reference sequence). In nucleotides, the CDR3 is TGTGCCAGCAGTGGCCTGACAGGGGAAGTTCAGCCCCAGCATTTT. It yields the protein CASSGLTGEVQPQHF.

This clonotype showed up many times. V is TRBV12-3 or TRBV12-4 and J is TRBJ2-7; no clear D gene. This CDR3 comprises 13 residues. V was shortened by 1 base and J by 4 bases, with 8 bases between the two germline ends. CDR3 bases: TGTGCCAGCAGTTTAGGGGAACAGTACGAGCAGTACTTC. This gives the protein CASSLGEQYEQYF.

In its sample, this clonotype was seen a few times. The chain's CDR3 is CASRPLQASSYNSPLHF. CDR3 bases: TGTGCCAGCAGACCCCTCCAGGCATCCTCCTATAATTCACCCCTCCACTTT. The chain is built from TRBV6-6 and TRBJ1-6; no clear D gene. V was trimmed by 6 bases and J by 0 bases, leaving 15 bases between them. CDR1 and CDR2 (germline): MNHNY, SVGAGI (reference sequence). The CDR3 runs 17 residues.

V and J are TRBV12-3 or TRBV12-4 and TRBJ2-6; no reliable D call. The CDR3 is 19 amino acids. The V end lost 5 bases, the J end lost 0 bases, and 20 bases lay between the germline ends. CDR3 DNA: TGTGCCAGCAGTCGGGTCTTTACGGGCGCGGTCTCTGGGGCCAACGTCCTGACTTTC. It yields the protein CASSRVFTGAVSGANVLTF.

Of note for this clonotype: A read error may explain this, as a much larger clone is one base away. The V gene is TRBV7-8, the J gene TRBJ1-2; unclear D gene. CDR1 is SGHVS and CDR2 is FQNEAQ in the germline V gene. The CDR3 contains 16 residues. The chain's CDR3 is CGSSQDLGGINYGYTF. In DNA, the CDR3 is TGCGGCAGCAGCCAAGATCTGGGAGGGATCAACTATGGCTACACCTTC.

This clonotype appeared many times. The chain joins TRBV4-2 to TRBJ1-2; no reliable D call. The CDR3 runs 13 residues. The germline CDR1 and CDR2 sequences are LGHNA and YNFKEQ. Trimming left V 0 bases short and J 2 bases short, with 4 bases between. For the CDR3, the DNA is TGTGCCAGCAGCCAAGATTTAAACTATGGCTACACCTTC. Its protein product is CASSQDLNYGYTF.

As regards this clonotype: This sequence may be a read error, since a much larger clone differs from it by one base. The chain's CDR3 is CAGSDRGTSYNSPLHF. Here the CDR3 DNA reads TGTGCCGGTAGTGACAGGGGAACCTCCTATAATTCACCCCTCCACTTT. This chain connects TRBV19 to TRBJ1-6; 8 bases agree with TRBD1. Germline assignment: CDR1 LNHDA and CDR2 SQIVND (reference sequence). The CDR3 sequence is 16 residues long. Filled out from reference TRBV19 and TRBJ1-6, the complete variable domain reads DGGITQSPKYLFRKEGQNVTLSCEQNLNHDAMYWYRQDPGQGLRLIYYSQIVNDFQKGDIAEGYSVSREKKESFPLTVTSAQKNPTAFYLCAGSDRGTSYNSPLHFGNGTRLTVT.

CDR3: CSAAGGRDHEQYF. CDR3 nucleotide sequence: TGCAGTGCTGCAGGGGGCAGGGACCACGAGCAGTACTTC. This chain links TRBV20-1 with TRBJ2-7; TRBD1 matches 8 bases. The CDR3 contains 13 residues. The trim removed 5 bases at V and 5 bases at J, leaving 8 bases unmatched. Germline CDR1 and CDR2: DFQATT and SNEGSKA (reference sequence).

The chain links TRBV7-2 to TRBJ2-7; a weak D match, TRBD1 (6 bases). V was clipped by 4 bases and J by 0 bases, with 19 bases between them. Germline V CDR1 and CDR2: SGHTA, FQGNSA. This CDR3 has 17 amino acids. The CDR3 spells CASSYTPGQLDSYEQYF. The DNA for the CDR3 is TGTGCCAGCAGCTACACTCCGGGACAACTGGACTCCTACGAGCAGTACTTC.

The rearrangement links TRBV7-9 to TRBJ2-5, with TRBD2 matching over 15 bases. J gave up 7 bases and V 5 bases, and 11 bases lay outside the gene matches. Germline V gives CDR1 SEHNR, CDR2 FQNEAQ (reference sequence). This CDR3 region has 17 residues. CDR3 DNA sequence: TGTGCCAGCAGCGGGGGACTAGCGGGAGGAGTCGAAGGGACCCAGTACTTC. Residues: CASSGGLAGGVEGTQYF.

This clonotype was seen repeatedly, ten times or more. The chain couples TRBV7-9 to TRBJ1-6; D uncertain. The CDR3 has 14 residues. V lost 3 bases and J 7 bases, leaving 10 bases between the germline ends. Germline CDR1 reads SEHNR; CDR2 reads FQNEAQ (reference sequence). This CDR3 reads CASSLDAENSPLHF. CDR3 in DNA: TGTGCCAGCAGCTTGGACGCAGAGAATTCACCCCTCCACTTT.

The table lists this clonotype with a few counts. This rearrangement joins TRBV7-9 to TRBJ1-2, with 7 bases matching TRBD1. CDR3 length: 15 amino acids. Trimming cost V 8 bases and J 4 bases; bases outside gene matches: 13. Germline lookup yields CDR1 SEHNR and CDR2 FQNEAQ (reference sequence). The CDR3 here is CASSPIQGGIYGYTF. Here the CDR3 DNA reads TGTGCCAGCTCACCGATTCAGGGGGGAATCTATGGCTACACCTTC.

This clonotype was detected once. This chain uses TRBV10-3 with TRBJ2-5; 15 bases align to TRBD2. The CDR3 spans 17 residues. CDR1 ENHRY and CDR2 SYGVKD come from the germline V gene. The trim removed 10 bases at V and 0 bases at J, leaving 9 bases unmatched. CDR3 nucleotides: TGTGCCAGCAGGGGACTAGCGGGGGGTCTGTACCAAGAGACCCAGTACTTC. It codes for CASRGLAGGLYQETQYF.

This clonotype was counted at least ten times. This chain joins TRBV2 and TRBJ1-5; 8 bases agree with TRBD1. V shed 6 bases, J shed 6 bases, and the junction held 4 bases outside the gene matches. The CDR3 totals 13 residues. CDR1 is SNHLY and CDR2 is FYNNEI in the germline V gene. Here the CDR3 DNA reads TGTGCCAGCAGCAGGGGGCCGATTCAGCCCCAGCATTTT. Its protein product is CASSRGPIQPQHF.

This clonotype has more than one count but fewer than ten. The CDR3 spells CASSPWGIGNSPLHF. Here the CDR3 DNA reads TGTGCCAGCAGTCCCTGGGGAATAGGCAATTCACCCCTCCACTTT. V gene TRBV7-2 combines with J gene TRBJ1-6; D call uncertain. The CDR3 length is 15 residues. Per the germline V gene, CDR1 is SGHTA and CDR2 is FQGNSA. The V and J ends lost 6 bases and 7 bases respectively, with 16 bases between them.

V usage is TRBV28 and J usage is TRBJ2-7, with D uncertain. Trimming stripped 5 bases from V and 9 bases from J, with 8 bases between. The CDR3 covers 10 residues. The germline CDR1 and CDR2 sequences are MDHEN and SYDVKM. The CDR3, as DNA: TGTGCCAGCAGTAATCTCGGGCAGTACTTC. Protein: CASSNLGQYF.

This clonotype was seen at least ten times. The chain links TRBV29-1 to TRBJ1-1; no firm D call. Trimming cost V 3 bases and J 6 bases, with 8 bases left between them. This CDR3 contains 11 residues. Germline CDR1 and CDR2: SQVTM and ANQGSEA. In nucleotides, the CDR3 is TGCAGCGTTGATGGCGACCCTGAAGCTTTCTTT. Translation gives CSVDGDPEAFF.

Worth noting for this clonotype: Just one base apart from a much larger clone, this may be a read error. The chain couples TRBV7-6 to TRBJ1-1; maybe TRBD1 (5 bases). Germline V lookup: CDR1 SGHVS, CDR2 FNYEAQ. The CDR3 is 14 residues long. V gave up 2 bases and J gave up 8 bases, with 15 bases separating them. The CDR3 is CASSLTGAASEAFF. Here the CDR3 DNA reads TGTGCCAGCAGCTTAACCGGGGCAGCCTCGGAAGCTTTCTTT.

The rearrangement uses TRBV7-9 and TRBJ1-2; D perhaps matches TRBD1 (6 bases). The CDR3 totals 17 residues. Germline V gene data show CDR1 as SEHNR and CDR2 as FQNEAQ (reference sequence). The V end was cut by 5 bases, the J end by 5 bases, with 24 bases between. The CDR3 DNA sequence: TGTGCCAGCAGCCAAGATAAAACCTGGACAGAACTTTATGGCTACACCTTC. Protein product: CASSQDKTWTELYGYTF.

This clonotype was recorded many times. The V call is TRBV6-4, the J call TRBJ1-1; D unresolved. This CDR3 is built from 13 residues. Germline CDR1 MRHNA, CDR2 SNTAGT. Trimming took 4 bases from V and 1 from J, leaving 7 bases between them. For the CDR3, the DNA is TGTGCCAGCAGTGTCTGGGGGAACACTGAAGCTTTCTTT. Residues: CASSVWGNTEAFF.

The chain combines TRBV9 with TRBJ1-3; tentatively, D is TRBD1 (6 bases). V was cut by 3 bases and J by 0 bases, with 13 bases left in between. Germline CDR1 is SGDLS and CDR2 is YYNGEE. The CDR3 covers 16 residues. CDR3 sequence: CASSEGGGYSGNTIYF. The CDR3 nucleotides are TGTGCCAGCAGCGAAGGGGGAGGTTACTCTGGAAACACCATATATTTT.

There are a few counts of this clonotype. The chain employs TRBV7-9 and TRBJ1-5; 9 bases match TRBD1. The junction had 27 bases not matched to a gene; V was cut back by 3 bases and J by 6 bases. The CDR3 runs to 22 residues. Germline V gene lookup returns CDR1 SEHNR and CDR2 FQNEAQ (reference sequence). The CDR3 sequence: CASSFCLFGTGISCPSTQPQHF. The CDR3 DNA reads TGTGCCAGCAGCTTTTGCCTATTCGGGACAGGGATTTCTTGTCCGTCCACTCAGCCCCAGCATTTT. The full variable domain, rest sourced from reference TRBV7-9 and TRBJ1-5, is DTGVSQNPRHKITKRGQNVTFRCDPISEHNRLYWYRQTLGQGPEFLTYFQNEAQLEKSRLLSDRFSAERPKGSFSTLEIQRTEQGDSAMYLCASSFCLFGTGISCPSTQPQHFGDGTRLSIL.

The rearrangement uses TRBV6-5 and TRBJ1-2; the D is unclear. This CDR3 has 15 amino acids. CDR1 and CDR2 from the germline V gene are MNHEY and SVGAGI. Trimming stripped 0 bases from V and 3 bases from J, with 11 bases between. The CDR3 bases are TGTGCCAGCAGTTACTCGAATCCGGCAGACTATGGCTACACCTTC. Translated, it gives CASSYSNPADYGYTF.

This clonotype was observed a few times. The V and J genes are TRBV5-8 and TRBJ2-2; either TRBD1 or TRBD2 may supply D (5 bases each). The germline V gene has CDR1 SGHTS and CDR2 YDEGEE. The CDR3 length is 15 residues. V lost 3 bases and J 5 bases, leaving 14 bases between the germline ends. DNA of the CDR3: TGTGCCAGCAGCTGGGTCATCTGGGGGACCGGGGAGCTGTTTTTT. It specifies CASSWVIWGTGELFF.